This T cell receptor beta chain is from a study of CD8+ T cells in alopecia areata. Overall study results and limits: While tofacitinib was given, many expanded lesional clones persisted in scalp and blood.

The germline CDR1 and CDR2 sequences are MNHEY and SMNVEV (reference sequence). This CDR3 comprises 13 residues. The V and J ends lost 5 bases and 10 bases respectively, with 15 bases between them. Isolated RNA was reverse transcribed into cDNA used as the sequencing template. Measured with immunoSEQ multiplex PCR; TCRdb has only the in-frame clones, and not every one. This table holds more than 150,000 clones, approximately 49% found once. As for treatment: oral pan-JAK inhibitor, 5-10 mg twice daily. This clone has more than one count but fewer than ten. Its matching antigen is unknown. This chain links TRBV27 with TRBJ2-1; no firm D call. The specimen comprised CD8+ T cells sorted from blood, sampled around week 54, from a patient treated with tofacitinib. This receptor was obtained from a human donor with alopecia areata. The CDR3, as DNA: TGTGCCAGCAGTCTAATAGACCCGAGAGAGCAGTTCTTC. It yields the protein CASSLIDPREQFF.